This T cell receptor beta chain came from a study of identical twins (dated by TCRdb to 2016 to 2017). Looking at the study overall: TCR alpha and beta repertoires from monozygotic twins, unrelated adults of various ages and cord blood were deep-sequenced to test whether fetal clonotypes persist. Replicate twin experiments were performed at different times using different library preparation protocols to rule out contamination. Summary of the overall study and its limitations: Out-of-frame TCR alpha sequences shared between twins showed an excess of low generation-probability sequences compared with coincidental sharing between unrelated individuals. Fewer insertions were carried by abundant cord blood beta clonotypes, a similar but weaker trend appeared in young adult naive repertoires, and no such trend appeared in memory repertoires. The excess sharing between twins in beta out-of-frame sequences was weaker because fewer shared sequences reduced the signal-to-noise ratio. Invariant T cells such as MAIT and iNKT could partly confound zero-insertion analyses, although diverse VJ usage argued against such confounding for most clonotypes. Because the same donors could not be followed over many years, conclusions were based on cross-sectional statistical analysis. In monozygotic twins, recombination models systematically underestimated out-of-frame TCR alpha sharing, but the models matched the sharing seen between unrelated individuals.

All donors were healthy Caucasians. Three pairs of female monozygotic twins, all aged about 18 to 29 years, made up the twin cohort. Positive isolation kits from Invitrogen were used to isolate CD4+ and CD8+ T cell populations. The library was built by means of 5' RACE. The instrument given in TCRdb is Illumina HiSeq 2000. A universal primer binding site was added through template switching, and the final cDNA carried a unique molecular identifier so that TCR cDNA molecules could be counted accurately. Specific primers in the conserved constant-segment region were used to synthesize first-strand cDNA for the TCR alpha and beta chains. To control for contamination, every cDNA library carried two barcodes: a SMART-Mk sample barcode plus Illumina barcodes. TruSeq adapter sequences and Illumina sample barcodes were added in two successive PCR steps. The Illumina HiSeq platform was used with custom primers to sequence TCR alpha and beta cDNA libraries. Processing in the source paper ran as follows. Unique molecular identifiers were extracted from raw reads with MiGEC, and CDR3 positions were determined with MiXCR. For each individual, recombination models were inferred using an EM algorithm with the repgenHMM and IGoR tools. Shared clonotypes were analyzed with the tcR package in R, and sharing was normalized by the product of cloneset sizes. To study raw recombination free of thymic and clonal selection effects, out-of-frame nonproductive sequences were analyzed. The public reads were reprocessed in TCRdb via fastp at Q25 and MiXCR, keeping in-frame beta chains. Each CDR3 protein appears once, grouped with its most common genes and DNA. These V and J calls are TCRdb output, not the study's own analysis. The sample has a few hundred thousand distinct CDR3 sequences on record, 13% to 15% of them singletons. The ten largest make up more than 0.4% of the sample.

The trim is 3 bases for V and 2 bases for J, with a gap of 10 bases between the germline ends. CDR1 LGHDT and CDR2 YNNKEL were looked up in the germline V gene (reference sequence). The CDR3, from cysteine to phenylalanine, totals 14 residues. The CDR3 DNA has 42 bases and is translated from base 1. Worth noting for this clonotype: Its target antigen remains unknown. Within one base of it there is no much larger clone, and no base qualities were kept.

Another study also made use of these data, one on yellow fever vaccine responses in identical twins. The second study reports: According to the authors, in identical twins the way T cells responded to vaccination appeared partly convergent and partly personalized. In the study, vaccine-responding T cell clones were precisely tracked in identical twins.

The clonotype was recovered from a woman in her late teens or twenties in good health. The sample was CD4+ T cells sorted from blood. Rearrangement joined TRBV3-1 to TRBJ1-2; TRBD1 is a weak D gene call, 6 bases matching. The nucleotides are TGTGCCAGCAGCCATCCTACAGGGAACTATGGCTACACCTTC. Its protein product is CASSHPTGNYGYTF.